The rows below give T cell receptor beta chains drawn from one sample of a study of beta chain features in type 1 diabetes. The method was immunoSEQ multiplex PCR; TCRdb's version includes in-frame clones alone and lacks a portion of them. The repertoire has 95,000 to 150,000 clones, over 15% of them found once; the top ten carry approximately 2.2%. Specimen: central memory CD4+ T cells from blood. The receptors here all came from a man between 25 and 39 years old with type 1 diabetes. CDR3s include the opening cysteine and the closing phenylalanine or tryptophan. The order of the fields is clone size, V gene, D gene, J gene, CDR3 DNA, CDR3 protein. The D gene is left open where the match is weak. Not every row has a clone size; where given, it reads once, few, many or a size class.

abundance: -
v_gene: TRBV10-3
d_gene: -
j_gene: TRBJ2-5
CDR3nt: TGTGCCATCAGCCAGGGGACAACTCAAGAGACCCAGTACTTC
CDR3aa: CAISQGTTQETQYF

abundance: few
v_gene: TRBV9
d_gene: -
j_gene: TRBJ1-2
CDR3nt: TGTGCCAGCAGCGACCCCTATGGCTACACCTTC
CDR3aa: CASSDPYGYTF

abundance: few
v_gene: TRBV29-1
d_gene: TRBD1
j_gene: TRBJ1-1
CDR3nt: TGCAGCGTTTTTTCCGGGACAGGGAGCCGAAGGATGAACACTGAAGCTTTCTTT
CDR3aa: CSVFSGTGSRRMNTEAFF

abundance: -
v_gene: TRBV9
d_gene: -
j_gene: TRBJ1-2
CDR3nt: TGTGCCAGCAGCGTAGGGACCGGCGGAAACTATGGCTACACCTTC
CDR3aa: CASSVGTGGNYGYTF

abundance: -
v_gene: TRBV9
d_gene: TRBD2
j_gene: TRBJ2-5
CDR3nt: TGTGCCAGCAGCGTAGCAGCGGGGGGCCGGGAGACCCAGTACTTC
CDR3aa: CASSVAAGGRETQYF

abundance: few
v_gene: TRBV10-3
d_gene: TRBD1
j_gene: TRBJ1-6
CDR3nt: TGTGCCATCTCTCGGACAGGGGGCTGGAATTCACCCCTCCACTTT
CDR3aa: CAISRTGGWNSPLHF

abundance: few
v_gene: TRBV28
d_gene: -
j_gene: TRBJ2-5
CDR3nt: TGTGCCAGCAGGGCACAAGAGACCCAGTACTTC
CDR3aa: CASRAQETQYF

abundance: few
v_gene: TRBV18
d_gene: -
j_gene: TRBJ2-7
CDR3nt: TGTGCCAGCTCACTCCGGGACGAGCAGTACTTC
CDR3aa: CASSLRDEQYF

abundance: -
v_gene: TRBV28
d_gene: -
j_gene: TRBJ2-1
CDR3nt: TGTGCCAGCAGTTTAGGGGACCTCTCTGGGGGTGAGCAGTTCTTC
CDR3aa: CASSLGDLSGGEQFF

abundance: few
v_gene: TRBV29-1
d_gene: -
j_gene: TRBJ1-2
CDR3nt: TGCAGCGTTGAAGATGGTGTCACAGGCTATGGCTACACCTTC
CDR3aa: CSVEDGVTGYGYTF

abundance: few
v_gene: TRBV29-1
d_gene: TRBD1
j_gene: TRBJ2-7
CDR3nt: TGCAGCACGCCGGGACAGGGGAGCGACGAGCAGTACTTC
CDR3aa: CSTPGQGSDEQYF

abundance: few
v_gene: TRBV7-2
d_gene: TRBD1
j_gene: TRBJ2-1
CDR3nt: TGTGCCAGCAGCCGGACCGGGACAGGGGGGTACAATGAGCAGTTCTTC
CDR3aa: CASSRTGTGGYNEQFF